These 21 T cell receptor beta chains came from one sample sequenced in a study of neoadjuvant anti-PD-1 for oral cavity cancer. Documented time point: after neoadjuvant nivolumab, at surgical resection. Sequencing was performed with immunoSEQ multiplex PCR; in TCRdb, only in-frame clones are kept and a portion is missing. The table records about 72,000 clones, more than 75% of them present only once. The source material was PBMCs, sampled after nivolumab (anti-PD-1) treatment. These receptors originate from a person between 40 and 85 years old with oral cavity squamous cell carcinoma.

The chain recombines TRBV11-3 with TRBJ2-1, with D unclear. The CDR3 runs to 14 residues. Trimming removed 0 bases at V and 8 bases at J, with 11 bases between. Germline V gene lookup returns CDR1 SGHNT and CDR2 YENEEA. CDR3: CASSLDGKGDEQFF. The CDR3 DNA reads TGTGCCAGCAGCTTAGATGGGAAGGGTGATGAGCAGTTCTTC.

The CDR3 nucleotides are TGTGCCAGCAGCCAGGGGAGCGGGACGGACACCGGGGAGCTGTTTTTT. This codes for CASSQGSGTDTGELFF. The chain joins TRBV4-2 to TRBJ2-2, with 7 positions matching TRBD2. This CDR3 is 16 amino acids long. Germline V gene data show CDR1 as LGHNA and CDR2 as YNFKEQ. V shed 3 bases and J 3 bases; nucleotides not matched to a gene: 7.

This clone is a singleton in its sample. The junction differs from germline at one of its ends, possibly a read error. The rearrangement uses TRBV7-6 and TRBJ1-1; D not resolved. The CDR3 sequence is 10 residues long. CDR1 is SGHVS, CDR2 FNYEAQ, per germline. The CDR3 loop is CASSLLRVIF. DNA for the CDR3: TGTGCCAGCAGCTTACTGAGGGTGATCTTT.

The chain recombines TRBV14 with TRBJ2-7, with D perhaps assigned TRBD1 or TRBD2 (5 bases each). V lost 1 base and J 6 bases, leaving 10 bases between the germline ends. There are 13 residues in the CDR3. The germline gives CDR1 SGHDN, CDR2 FVKESK. CDR3 region: CASSQGAGGEQYF. For the CDR3, the DNA is TGTGCCAGCAGCCAAGGGGCTGGGGGCGAGCAGTACTTC.

The chain recombines TRBV7-9 with TRBJ2-1; the D gene is possibly TRBD1 (5 bases). The germline CDR1 and CDR2 sequences are SEHNR and FQNEAQ (reference sequence). With 6 bases removed from V and 3 bases from J, the gap between germline ends came to 9 bases. The CDR3 extends over 13 amino acids. This CDR3 reads CASRQAFYNEQFF. CDR3 nucleotide sequence: TGTGCCAGCAGACAGGCGTTCTACAATGAGCAGTTCTTC.

V gene TRBV6-5 combines with J gene TRBJ1-5; D may be TRBD1 (6 bases). With 0 bases removed from V and 7 bases from J, the gap between germline ends came to 10 bases. CDR1 MNHEY and CDR2 SVGAGI come from the germline V gene. The CDR3 extends over 14 amino acids. For the CDR3, the DNA is TGTGCCAGCAGTTACTCTTTGGGGGGCCAGCCCCAGCATTTT. This sequence encodes CASSYSLGGQPQHF.

V is TRBV5-5 and J is TRBJ2-3, with D possibly TRBD1 on 7 matching bases. V was trimmed by 5 bases and J by 6 bases, leaving 25 bases between them. Germline V gives CDR1 SGHKS, CDR2 YYEKEE (reference sequence). CDR3 length: 17 residues. The CDR3 spells CASSSYSRQGGRDTQYF. DNA of the CDR3: TGTGCCAGCAGTTCATATAGTAGGCAGGGGGGAAGGGATACGCAGTATTTT. Full variable domain (rest looked up from reference TRBV5-5 and TRBJ2-3): DAGVTQSPTHLIKTRGQQVTLRCSPISGHKSVSWYQQVLGQGPQFIFQYYEKEERGRGNFPDRFSARQFPNYSSELNVNALLLGDSALYLCASSSYSRQGGRDTQYFGPGTRLTVL.

The V gene is TRBV20-1, the J gene TRBJ2-5; D is unclear. This CDR3 has 11 amino acids. Looked up from germline, CDR1 is DFQATT and CDR2 is SNEGSKA (reference sequence). Trimming left V 3 bases short and J 7 bases short, with 9 bases between. The CDR3 region is CSASVGGTQYF. Written as DNA, the CDR3 is TGCAGTGCTAGTGTTGGCGGGACCCAGTACTTC.

The V call is TRBV6-6, the J call TRBJ1-3; 7 nucleotides line up with TRBD1. The CDR3 has 14 residues. V shed 6 bases, J shed 4 bases, and the junction held 6 bases outside the gene matches. Germline CDR1 and CDR2: MNHNY and SVGAGI (reference sequence). CDR3 coding DNA: TGTGCCAGCAGAAGGGGGCTGGAAGGAAACACCATATATTTT. Its protein is CASRRGLEGNTIYF.

The gene calls are TRBV6-1 and TRBJ1-3; no reliable D call. The CDR3 is made up of 16 amino acids. V was trimmed by 3 bases and J by 1 base, leaving 13 bases between them. From germline, CDR1 is MNHNS and CDR2 SASEGT. This chain's CDR3 is CASSDRTHPSGNTIYF. As DNA, the CDR3 is TGTGCCAGCAGTGACAGGACTCACCCTTCTGGAAACACCATATATTTT.

This clone was picked up a small number of times. The genes are TRBV27 and TRBJ1-1, with D tentatively TRBD1 (6 bases). CDR1 and CDR2 (germline): MNHEY, SMNVEV (reference sequence). V was trimmed by 5 bases and J by 7 bases, leaving 14 bases between them. CDR3 length: 13 amino acids. CDR3 amino acids: CASSPSQGLEAFF. DNA of the CDR3: TGTGCCAGCAGTCCAAGCCAGGGGCTTGAAGCTTTCTTT.

V and J are TRBV7-9 and TRBJ1-1; no definite D call. Germline V gives CDR1 SEHNR, CDR2 FQNEAQ (reference sequence). CDR3 length equals 12 residues. V was clipped by 3 bases and J by 3 bases, with 5 bases between them. The CDR3 sequence is CASSFMDTEAFF. CDR3 bases: TGTGCCAGCAGCTTTATGGACACTGAAGCTTTCTTT. Full variable domain (rest looked up from reference TRBV7-9 and TRBJ1-1): DTGVSQNPRHKITKRGQNVTFRCDPISEHNRLYWYRQTLGQGPEFLTYFQNEAQLEKSRLLSDRFSAERPKGSFSTLEIQRTEQGDSAMYLCASSFMDTEAFFGQGTRLTVV.

V gene TRBV29-1 combines with J gene TRBJ2-7; 9 nucleotides agree with TRBD2. J gave up 7 bases and V 3 bases, and 7 bases lay outside the gene matches. The CDR3 consists of 13 residues. The germline V gene has CDR1 SQVTM and CDR2 ANQGSEA. CDR3 DNA: TGCAGCGTTGAGTCTAGCGGGGCCAGAGAGCAGTACTTC. This sequence encodes CSVESSGAREQYF.

The chain is built from TRBV10-3 and TRBJ1-1, with D unresolved. The CDR3 runs to 13 residues. Germline CDR1 is ENHRY and CDR2 is SYGVKD. V shed 0 bases and J shed 10 bases, with 12 bases lying between them. The CDR3 reads CAISESGGFRAFF. CDR3 in DNA: TGTGCCATCAGTGAGTCGGGAGGTTTTCGAGCTTTCTTT.

The chain has TRBV28 and TRBJ2-5; D gene uncertain. V lost 7 bases to trimming and J lost 3 bases, with 12 bases between them. CDR1 and CDR2 (germline): MDHEN, SYDVKM. This CDR3 has 13 amino acids. The CDR3 region has the DNA TGTGCCAGCACCCCCGACAATGAAGAGACCCAGTACTTC. Its translation: CASTPDNEETQYF.

The chain has TRBV9 and TRBJ2-3; 10 nucleotides match TRBD1. The CDR3 is 14 amino acids. The germline V gene has CDR1 SGDLS and CDR2 YYNGEE. V lost 4 bases to trimming and J lost 4 bases; unmatched junction nucleotides: 3. CDR3 nucleotide sequence: TGTGCCAGCAGCTTGACAGGGGGCCCAGATACGCAGTATTTT. Translated: CASSLTGGPDTQYF.

The J gene is TRBJ1-1, the V gene TRBV9, with D perhaps TRBD1 (5 bases). The germline V and J ends were trimmed by 3 bases and 4 bases, with 16 bases remaining between them. Germline V CDR1 and CDR2: SGDLS, YYNGEE. The CDR3 has 15 residues. The CDR3 DNA follows: TGTGCCAGCAGCGCGGGTGGGGCGCTGGGCACTGAAGCTTTCTTT. Amino acid sequence: CASSAGGALGTEAFF.

The gene calls are TRBV15 and TRBJ2-7; the D is unclear. The CDR3 has 12 residues. Germline assignment: CDR1 LNHNV and CDR2 YYDKDF (reference sequence). V was cut by 1 base and J by 3 bases, with 4 bases left in between. Here the CDR3 DNA reads TGTGCCACCAGCAGAGGGGGCTACGAGCAGTACTTC. Translated: CATSRGGYEQYF.

The rearrangement links TRBV21-1 to TRBJ1-2. TRBV21-1 is assigned pseudogene status. The CDR3 is 11 residues long. CDR3 protein: CASPRAHGYTF. The DNA for the CDR3 is TGTGCCAGCCCCCGGGCTCATGGCTACACCTTC.

The CDR3 DNA sequence: TGTGCCAGCAGCCTAGCGGGGGTCTCTTCGGATGAGCAGTTCTTC. This encodes CASSLAGVSSDEQFF. The chain joins TRBV5-4 to TRBJ2-1; 10 bases are a match to TRBD2. The length of the CDR3 is 15 residues. The J segment lost 8 bases and the V segment lost 4 bases, leaving 9 bases of the junction unmatched. The germline gives CDR1 SGHNT, CDR2 YYREEE (reference sequence).

The V gene is TRBV11-2, the J gene TRBJ1-1; D gene uncertain. With 5 bases removed from V and 1 base from J, the gap between germline ends came to 11 bases. This CDR3 is built from 14 residues. Germline V CDR1 and CDR2: SGHAT, FQNNGV. The CDR3 DNA sequence: TGTGCCAGCAGCCCTTCGACGGCGAACACTGAAGCTTTCTTT. As protein: CASSPSTANTEAFF.